This T cell receptor beta chain was captured by sequencing in a study of CD4 and CD8 cells across lung adenocarcinoma regions. The V and J ends lost 2 bases and 2 bases, in that order; junction bases with no gene match: 6. Germline CDR1 is SGHDN and CDR2 is FVKESK. CDR3 length: 16 residues. Localized lung adenocarcinoma, a non-small cell lung cancer, affected the donors. TCRdb passed the PCR reads through MiXCR, listing each CDR3 protein once. Of about 19,000 distinct CDR3 sequences in the sample, 45% to 55% are singletons; the top ten hold around 19%. The sequence was collected from a male donor with lung adenocarcinoma. The CD4 and CD8 labels of this study may be unreliable. This chain connects TRBV14 to TRBJ1-1, with TRBD1 identical over 9 bases. Sequenced: CD4+ T cells from the margin of a lung tumor. DNA for the CDR3: TGTGCCAGCAGCCAACCAGGGACAGGGTTTAACACTGAAGCTTTCTTT. It encodes CASSQPGTGFNTEAFF. The whole variable domain, remainder taken from reference TRBV14 and TRBJ1-1, is EAGVTQFPSHSVIEKGQTVTLRCDPISGHDNLYWYRRVMGKEIKFLLHFVKESKQDESGMPNNRFLAERTGGTYSTLKVQPAELEDSGVYFCASSQPGTGFNTEAFFGQGTRLTVV.